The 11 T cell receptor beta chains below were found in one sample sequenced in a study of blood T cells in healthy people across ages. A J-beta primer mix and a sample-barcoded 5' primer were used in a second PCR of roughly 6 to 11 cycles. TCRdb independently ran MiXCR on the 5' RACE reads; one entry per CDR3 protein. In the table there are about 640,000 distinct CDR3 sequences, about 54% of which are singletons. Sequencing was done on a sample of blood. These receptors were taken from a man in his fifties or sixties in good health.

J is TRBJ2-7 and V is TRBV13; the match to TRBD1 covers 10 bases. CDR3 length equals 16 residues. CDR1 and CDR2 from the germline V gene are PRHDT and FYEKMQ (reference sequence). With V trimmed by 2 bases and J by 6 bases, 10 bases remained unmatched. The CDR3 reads CASSLFPGQGIGEQYF. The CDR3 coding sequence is TGTGCCAGCAGCTTATTTCCGGGACAGGGGATTGGCGAGCAGTACTTC.

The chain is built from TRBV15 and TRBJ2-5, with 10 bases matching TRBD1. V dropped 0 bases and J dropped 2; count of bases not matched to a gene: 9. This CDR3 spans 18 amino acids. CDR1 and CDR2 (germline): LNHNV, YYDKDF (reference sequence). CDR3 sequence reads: CATSREQGTGADQETQYF. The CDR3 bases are TGTGCCACCAGCAGAGAGCAAGGGACAGGGGCCGATCAAGAGACCCAGTACTTC.

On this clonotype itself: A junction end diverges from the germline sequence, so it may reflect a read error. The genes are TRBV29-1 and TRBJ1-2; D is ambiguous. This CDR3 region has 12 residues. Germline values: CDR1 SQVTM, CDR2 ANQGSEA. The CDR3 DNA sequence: TGCAGCGGGGGAGGGAACACAGATGGCAACACCTTC. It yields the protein CSGGGNTDGNTF.

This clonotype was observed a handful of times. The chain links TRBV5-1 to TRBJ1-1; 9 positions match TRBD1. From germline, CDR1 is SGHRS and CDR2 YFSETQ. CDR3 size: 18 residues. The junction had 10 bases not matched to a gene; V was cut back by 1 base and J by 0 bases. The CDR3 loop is CASSLLGDRVVLNTEAFF. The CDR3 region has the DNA TGCGCCAGCAGCTTGTTAGGGGACAGGGTAGTATTGAACACTGAAGCTTTCTTT.

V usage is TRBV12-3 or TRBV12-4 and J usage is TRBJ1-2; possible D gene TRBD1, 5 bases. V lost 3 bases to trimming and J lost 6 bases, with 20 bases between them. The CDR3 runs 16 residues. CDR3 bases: TGTGCCAGCAGTTTTGGGACCGCTAGGACGAGTAATGGCTACACCTTC. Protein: CASSFGTARTSNGYTF.

CDR3 protein: CASSSNLAGGREFF. CDR3 bases: TGTGCCAGTAGTAGTAATCTAGCGGGGGGCCGTGAGTTCTTC. J is TRBJ2-1 and V is TRBV19; TRBD2 agrees at 11 bases. CDR1 is LNHDA and CDR2 is SQIVND in the germline V gene (reference sequence). CDR3 size: 14 residues. V lost 4 bases and J lost 14; bases outside the gene matches: 10.

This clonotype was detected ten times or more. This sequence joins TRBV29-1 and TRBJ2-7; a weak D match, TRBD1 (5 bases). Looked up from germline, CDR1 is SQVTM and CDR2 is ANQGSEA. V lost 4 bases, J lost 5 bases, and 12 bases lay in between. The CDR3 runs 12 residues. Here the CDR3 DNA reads TGCAGCGTTGGGGGCAGGTTCGACGAGCAGTACTTC. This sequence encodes CSVGGRFDEQYF.

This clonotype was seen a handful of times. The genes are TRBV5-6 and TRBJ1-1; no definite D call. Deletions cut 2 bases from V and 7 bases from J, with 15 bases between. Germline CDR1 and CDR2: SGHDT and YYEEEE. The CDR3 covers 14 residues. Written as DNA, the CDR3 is TGTGCCAGCAGCTTTGGAGAGGTGAGCAGTGAAGCTTTCTTT. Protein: CASSFGEVSSEAFF.

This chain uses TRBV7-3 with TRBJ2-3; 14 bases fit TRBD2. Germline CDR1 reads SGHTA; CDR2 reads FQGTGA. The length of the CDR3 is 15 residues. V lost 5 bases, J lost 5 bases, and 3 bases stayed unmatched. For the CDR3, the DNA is TGTGCCAGCAGCCGACTAGCGGGAGGGGTAGATACGCAGTATTTT. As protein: CASSRLAGGVDTQYF.

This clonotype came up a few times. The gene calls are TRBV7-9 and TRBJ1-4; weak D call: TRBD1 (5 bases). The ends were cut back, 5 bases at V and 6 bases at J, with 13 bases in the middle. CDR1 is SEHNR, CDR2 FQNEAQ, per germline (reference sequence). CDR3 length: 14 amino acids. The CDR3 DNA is TGTGCCAGCAGCCCCGGGACCTCTGATGAAAAACTGTTTTTT. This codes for CASSPGTSDEKLFF. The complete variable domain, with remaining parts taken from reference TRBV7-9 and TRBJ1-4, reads DTGVSQNPRHKITKRGQNVTFRCDPISEHNRLYWYRQTLGQGPEFLTYFQNEAQLEKSRLLSDRFSAERPKGSFSTLEIQRTEQGDSAMYLCASSPGTSDEKLFFGSGTQLSVL.

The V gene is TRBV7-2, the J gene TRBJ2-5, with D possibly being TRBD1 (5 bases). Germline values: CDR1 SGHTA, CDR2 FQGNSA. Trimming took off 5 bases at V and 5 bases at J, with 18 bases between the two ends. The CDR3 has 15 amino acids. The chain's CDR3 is CASSARSPGLETQYF. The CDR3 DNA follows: TGTGCCAGCAGCGCGAGGTCCCCAGGGTTGGAGACCCAGTACTTC.